This T cell receptor (beta chain) was identified during a study of blood T cell repertoires in COVID-19. Methods used by the authors: It was from reference gene primer amplification that nucleated cell counts were estimated. The method was immunoSEQ multiplex PCR; TCRdb's version includes in-frame clones alone and lacks a portion of them. From that table come the V and J calls and clone size; the DNA was used to work out D and trimming. Of some 23,000 clones in the sample, roughly 87% are singletons; the top ten hold roughly 8.6%. This clone was recorded only once. This CDR3 contains 13 residues. Germline V gives CDR1 LGHDT, CDR2 YNNKEL (reference sequence). Trimming cost V 0 bases and J 6 bases, with 8 bases left between them.

Input material: peripheral blood. The rearrangement joins TRBV3-1 (or the pseudogene TRBV3-2) to TRBJ1-2; unclear D gene. This TCR was recovered from a human donor with active COVID-19. The donor label of this sample is uncertain. CDR3 DNA sequence: TGTGCCAGCAGCCAAGATCTAGGAGATGGCTACACCTTC. Translated, it gives CASSQDLGDGYTF.